This is a list of T cell receptor beta chains from one sample in a study of blood T cell repertoires in COVID-19. Sequencing used immunoSEQ multiplex PCR; TCRdb keeps in-frame clones, though not all of them. The table shows fewer than 180,000 clones, with 75% to 90% occurring only once. Sequenced sample: peripheral blood. Receptors were obtained from a woman aged 60-75 years with active or convalescent COVID-19. The CDR3 runs from the conserved cysteine through the conserved F or W. Fields, in order: J gene, clone size, V gene, D gene, CDR3 DNA, CDR3 protein. D genes are given only for firm matches. Not all rows give a size; the values are once, few, many and, for expanded clones, a class.

j_call: TRBJ2-7; clone_size: -; v_call: TRBV6-2/TRBV6-3; d_call: -; cdr3_nt: TGTGCCAGCAGTTACCCTACCTACGAGCAGTACTTC; cdr3_aa: CASSYPTYEQYF
j_call: TRBJ2-5; clone_size: -; v_call: TRBV6-5; d_call: -; cdr3_nt: TGTGCCAGCAGTTCGTACTCCAGGGGAGATAAAGAGACCCAGTACTTC; cdr3_aa: CASSSYSRGDKETQYF
j_call: TRBJ2-5; clone_size: -; v_call: TRBV13; d_call: TRBD2; cdr3_nt: TGTGCCAGCAGCTTAGGGCGGGGGGGCGGTACGGAGACCCAGTACTTC; cdr3_aa: CASSLGRGGGTETQYF
j_call: TRBJ2-1; clone_size: -; v_call: TRBV7-2; d_call: TRBD1; cdr3_nt: TGTGCCAGCAGCAAACGACAGGGGGCCGATGAGCAGTTCTTC; cdr3_aa: CASSKRQGADEQFF
j_call: TRBJ2-7; clone_size: -; v_call: TRBV19; d_call: TRBD1; cdr3_nt: TGTGCCAGTAGCATTCGACAGGGGGGAACCTACGAGCAGTACTTC; cdr3_aa: CASSIRQGGTYEQYF
j_call: TRBJ2-3; clone_size: -; v_call: TRBV10-3; d_call: TRBD2; cdr3_nt: TGTGCCATCAGAGTACGGGGGGGCGGGGCAGATACGCAGTATTTT; cdr3_aa: CAIRVRGGGADTQYF
j_call: TRBJ2-2; clone_size: -; v_call: TRBV9; d_call: TRBD2; cdr3_nt: TGTGCCAGCAGCGACCTAGCGGGGGATAACACCGGGGAGCTGTTTTTT; cdr3_aa: CASSDLAGDNTGELFF
j_call: TRBJ1-1; clone_size: -; v_call: TRBV29-1; d_call: TRBD1; cdr3_nt: TGCAGCGTGTGGGACAGGCTTATGAACACTGAAGCTTTCTTT; cdr3_aa: CSVWDRLMNTEAFF
j_call: TRBJ2-3; clone_size: -; v_call: TRBV27; d_call: -; cdr3_nt: TGTGCCAGCAGTTTATCGAGGGCGACAGATACGCAGTATTTT; cdr3_aa: CASSLSRATDTQYF
j_call: TRBJ1-5; clone_size: -; v_call: TRBV2; d_call: -; cdr3_nt: TGTGCCAGCAGAAGACAAGTAAGCAATCAGCCCCAGCATTTT; cdr3_aa: CASRRQVSNQPQHF
j_call: TRBJ1-5; clone_size: -; v_call: TRBV7-2; d_call: TRBD1; cdr3_nt: TGTGCCAGCAGCCAGGGACAGGGACCTTATCAGCCCCAGCATTTT; cdr3_aa: CASSQGQGPYQPQHF
j_call: TRBJ2-1; clone_size: -; v_call: TRBV11-3; d_call: -; cdr3_nt: TGTGCCAGCAGCTCCGGGACTTACAATGAGCAGTTCTTC; cdr3_aa: CASSSGTYNEQFF
j_call: TRBJ1-1; clone_size: -; v_call: TRBV10-3; d_call: -; cdr3_nt: TGTGCCATCAGGACAGGACTGAACACTGAAGCTTTCTTT; cdr3_aa: CAIRTGLNTEAFF
j_call: TRBJ1-2; clone_size: -; v_call: TRBV6-5; d_call: -; cdr3_nt: TGTGCCAGCCGGGGGGGATCAAAGAATGGCTACACCTTC; cdr3_aa: CASRGGSKNGYTF
j_call: TRBJ1-2; clone_size: -; v_call: TRBV10-3; d_call: -; cdr3_nt: TGTGCCATCAATACCGGACAGTCCCATGGCTACACCTTC; cdr3_aa: CAINTGQSHGYTF
j_call: TRBJ2-4; clone_size: -; v_call: TRBV4-1; d_call: TRBD2; cdr3_nt: TGCGCCAGCAGCCACCCTAGCGGGGCCAAAAACATTCAGTACTTC; cdr3_aa: CASSHPSGAKNIQYF
j_call: TRBJ1-2; clone_size: -; v_call: TRBV3-1/TRBV3-2; d_call: -; cdr3_nt: TGTGCCAGCAGCCAAGCGATAGAAATCTATGGCTACACCTTC; cdr3_aa: CASSQAIEIYGYTF
j_call: TRBJ2-2; clone_size: -; v_call: TRBV18; d_call: TRBD1; cdr3_nt: TGTGCCAGCTCACTCCAGGCCTCCATACAGGGGGCGGCCACCGGGGAGCTGTTTTTT; cdr3_aa: CASSLQASIQGAATGELFF
j_call: TRBJ1-3; clone_size: few; v_call: TRBV5-5; d_call: TRBD1; cdr3_nt: TGTGCCAGCAGCTTGGGAAGACAGGGGGTGAGCTCTGGAAACACCATATATTTT; cdr3_aa: CASSLGRQGVSSGNTIYF
j_call: TRBJ1-1; clone_size: -; v_call: TRBV10-3; d_call: -; cdr3_nt: TGTGCCATCAGTGAGGGGGGCTCGAACACTGAAGCTTTCTTT; cdr3_aa: CAISEGGSNTEAFF
j_call: TRBJ2-3; clone_size: -; v_call: TRBV7-2; d_call: -; cdr3_nt: TGTGCCAGCAGCTTAATTAGCGTAGTCACAGATACGCAGTATTTT; cdr3_aa: CASSLISVVTDTQYF
j_call: TRBJ2-3; clone_size: -; v_call: TRBV7-9; d_call: TRBD1; cdr3_nt: TGTGCCAGCAGCCTCGGGACAGTCGGCACAGATACGCAGTATTTT; cdr3_aa: CASSLGTVGTDTQYF
j_call: TRBJ1-5; clone_size: -; v_call: TRBV4-3; d_call: -; cdr3_nt: TGCGCCAGCAGCCAAGGCATCGGGGATCAGCCCCAGCATTTT; cdr3_aa: CASSQGIGDQPQHF
j_call: TRBJ1-4; clone_size: -; v_call: TRBV12-3/TRBV12-4; d_call: -; cdr3_nt: TGTGCCAGCAGCTTGAGACAGGAAAAACTGTTTTTT; cdr3_aa: CASSLRQEKLFF
j_call: TRBJ1-6; clone_size: once; v_call: TRBV4-1; d_call: -; cdr3_nt: TGCGCCAGCAGCCAAGGGACAATTAATTCACCCCTCCACTTT; cdr3_aa: CASSQGTINSPLHF
j_call: TRBJ2-3; clone_size: -; v_call: TRBV9; d_call: -; cdr3_nt: TGTGCCAGCAGCGCATCCCCTGTAGCGGATACGCAGTATTTT; cdr3_aa: CASSASPVADTQYF
j_call: TRBJ2-6; clone_size: -; v_call: TRBV12-3/TRBV12-4; d_call: -; cdr3_nt: TGTGCCAGCCGGGACACTGGGGCCAACGTCCTGACTTTC; cdr3_aa: CASRDTGANVLTF
j_call: TRBJ1-4; clone_size: -; v_call: TRBV18; d_call: -; cdr3_nt: TGTGCCAGCTCACCACCGACGCAGCGAGGGTTAAAACTGTTTTTT; cdr3_aa: CASSPPTQRGLKLFF
j_call: TRBJ1-2; clone_size: -; v_call: TRBV27; d_call: -; cdr3_nt: TGTGCCAGCAGTCCCCCCGGGGGGAACTATGGCTACACCTTC; cdr3_aa: CASSPPGGNYGYTF